Listed here are 18 T cell receptor beta chains from one sample, sequenced in a study of blood T cells in healthy people across ages (dated by TCRdb to about 2015). Library method: 5' RACE. Sequencing used an Illumina HiSeq 2500. A second PCR of about 6 to 11 cycles was performed with a sample-barcoded 5' primer and a J-beta primer mix. In-frame beta chains were kept once TCRdb had trimmed the public reads at Q25 with fastp and called clones with MiXCR. Records with the same CDR3 protein are collapsed into one entry carrying the most frequent genes and DNA. The sample records hundreds of thousands of distinct CDR3 sequences, roughly a quarter of which are singletons. The top ten clones comprise 3% to 4.5% of the sample. This sample was also put to use in a study of T cells of mothers and their children.

Sequencing input: blood. These receptors all stem from a boy younger than 10 in good health.

The sample holds a few counts of this clonotype. DNA of the CDR3: TGTGCCAGCAGCTTAGTTGCCCAAAGCTCCTATAATTCACCCCTCCACTTT. Its protein product is CASSLVAQSSYNSPLHF. The rearrangement uses TRBV11-2 and TRBJ1-6; D is ambiguous. Germline CDR1 is SGHAT and CDR2 is FQNNGV. The CDR3 is 17 amino acids. V was clipped by 1 base and J by 0 bases, with 10 bases between them.

This clonotype was counted between two and nine times. The V and J genes are TRBV27 and TRBJ2-5; TRBD2 matches 12 bases. The closer fit of TRBJ2-1 to the DNA end suggests the J call may be wrong. This CDR3 region has 15 residues. CDR1 is MNHEY, CDR2 SMNVEV, per germline (reference sequence). This CDR3 is CASRTSGGPYNEQFF. In DNA form, the CDR3 reads TGTGCCAGCAGGACTAGCGGGGGCCCTTACAATGAGCAGTTCTTC.

The J gene is TRBJ2-7, the V gene TRBV5-6, with D unresolved. The CDR3 runs 13 residues. V shed 2 bases and J shed 3 bases, with 9 bases lying between them. Germline V CDR1 and CDR2: SGHDT, YYEEEE. CDR3 in amino acids: CASSFYGFYEQYF. The CDR3 DNA reads TGTGCCAGCAGCTTCTATGGGTTCTACGAGCAGTACTTC.

J is TRBJ2-3 and V is TRBV15; tentative D call: TRBD1 (6 bases). The germline V and J ends were trimmed by 5 bases and 2 bases, with 17 bases remaining between them. The CDR3 spans 16 residues. CDR1 and CDR2 from the germline V gene are LNHNV and YYDKDF (reference sequence). This CDR3 is CATSAQGRRYTDTQYF. CDR3 sequence (DNA): TGTGCCACCAGCGCCCAGGGGCGGAGGTACACAGATACGCAGTATTTT.

This chain links TRBV20-1 with TRBJ2-2, with D possibly matching TRBD2 (6 bases). V was cut by 1 base and J by 3 bases, with 18 bases left in between. This CDR3 comprises 17 residues. Germline CDR1 reads DFQATT; CDR2 reads SNEGSKA (reference sequence). The CDR3 DNA is TGCAGTGCTAGAGCTATGAGGGTGACTAGACACACCGGGGAGCTGTTTTTT. Its protein is CSARAMRVTRHTGELFF.

This rearrangement joins TRBV19 to TRBJ2-5; TRBD1 aligns across 9 bases. Trimming cost V 5 bases and J 1 base; bases outside gene matches: 14. This CDR3 comprises 18 residues. The germline V gene has CDR1 LNHDA and CDR2 SQIVND (reference sequence). In DNA, the CDR3 is TGTGCCAGTAGTGCCGGGACAGGGATTGGTTTTTCCCAAGAGACCCAGTACTTC. It translates to CASSAGTGIGFSQETQYF.

This chain joins TRBV3-1 and TRBJ2-5; TRBD2 is a possible D gene (5 bases). CDR3 length: 12 amino acids. V was clipped by 8 bases and J by 5 bases, with 12 bases between them. Germline V lookup: CDR1 LGHDT, CDR2 YNNKEL (reference sequence). DNA of the CDR3: TGTGCCAGCGCTCCGGGGTGGGAGACCCAGTACTTC. Protein sequence: CASAPGWETQYF.

J is TRBJ2-7 and V is TRBV18; 13 bases are a match to TRBD2. V was pared by 2 bases and J by 1 base, with 8 bases of the junction left unmatched. The CDR3 spans 18 residues. The germline CDR1 and CDR2 sequences are KGHSH and LQKENI. CDR3 nucleotides: TGTGCCAGCTCACCAAGGACTAGCGGGAGTACGATTTCCTACGAGCAGTACTTC. It yields the protein CASSPRTSGSTISYEQYF.

This clonotype showed up just a few times. This chain uses TRBV6-1 with TRBJ2-5; 14 bases align to TRBD2. TRBJ2-1 matches the DNA end more closely, so the J call is doubtful. Germline V gene lookup returns CDR1 MNHNS and CDR2 SASEGT. The CDR3 has 15 residues. CDR3 sequence (DNA): TGTGCCAGCACCAAGACTAGCGGGAGGGCCAATGAGCAGTTCTTC. Translating gives CASTKTSGRANEQFF.

This clonotype was recorded many times. The chain couples TRBV29-1 to TRBJ2-7, with D tentatively TRBD2 (5 bases). This CDR3 contains 13 residues. Germline V CDR1 and CDR2: SQVTM, ANQGSEA. V shed 4 bases and J shed 5 bases, with 15 bases lying between them. The CDR3 DNA follows: TGCAGCGTTGGGTGGACTGTCCGGGACGAGCAGTACTTC. This sequence encodes CSVGWTVRDEQYF.

This clonotype was picked up one time. The chain combines TRBV5-1 with TRBJ2-5; no clear D gene. The J call may be incorrect, as the DNA end agrees better with TRBJ2-7. CDR1 SGHRS and CDR2 YFSETQ come from the germline V gene. The CDR3 length is 16 residues. CDR3 protein: CASSLASKTGPGEQYF. DNA of the CDR3: TGCGCCAGCAGCTTGGCCTCGAAGACGGGCCCGGGCGAGCAGTACTTC.

The chain uses TRBV9 and TRBJ2-1; D perhaps matches TRBD1 (5 bases). Germline V gives CDR1 SGDLS, CDR2 YYNGEE. This CDR3 has 15 amino acids. Trimming took 5 bases from V and 0 from J, leaving 12 bases between them. CDR3 residues: CASSTGSSSYNEQFF. The CDR3 DNA is TGTGCCAGCAGTACAGGATCGAGCTCCTACAATGAGCAGTTCTTC.

This clonotype has more than one count but fewer than ten. The chain employs TRBV9 and TRBJ1-1; no clear D. V gave up 1 base and J gave up 6 bases, with 13 bases separating them. The CDR3 totals 14 residues. The germline V gene encodes CDR1 SGDLS and CDR2 YYNGEE. The CDR3 coding sequence is TGTGCCAGCAGCGTAACCCCGGGGAGCCCTGAAGCTTTCTTT. Its protein product is CASSVTPGSPEAFF. The variable domain in full, completed from reference TRBV9 and TRBJ1-1, reads DSGVTQTPKHLITATGQRVTLRCSPRSGDLSVYWYQQSLDQGLQFLIQYYNGEERAKGNILERFSAQQFPDLHSELNLSSLELGDSALYFCASSVTPGSPEAFFGQGTRLTVV.

This chain links TRBV20-1 with TRBJ1-1; D unclear. The CDR3 has 13 residues. Trimming removed 3 bases at V and 1 base at J, with 9 bases between. Germline values: CDR1 DFQATT, CDR2 SNEGSKA (reference sequence). The DNA for the CDR3 is TGCAGTGCTAGCCGGGATCCGAACACTGAAGCTTTCTTT. This gives the protein CSASRDPNTEAFF.

The chain is built from TRBV27 and TRBJ2-5, with 14 bases aligning to TRBD2. The CDR3 consists of 15 residues. The germline CDR1 and CDR2 sequences are MNHEY and SMNVEV (reference sequence). The V segment lost 8 bases and the J segment 5 bases; nucleotides outside the gene matches: 7. In nucleotides, the CDR3 is TGTGCCAGCTCAGGGACTAGCGGGAGATGGGAGACCCAGTACTTC. It yields the protein CASSGTSGRWETQYF.

This chain links TRBV6-5 with TRBJ2-5; D is undetermined. The J call could be wrong; TRBJ2-7 is a better fit for the DNA end. The V gene's germline CDR1 is MNHEY and CDR2 SVGAGI. This CDR3 is 12 amino acids long. The CDR3 sequence: CASGYRRYEQYF. The CDR3 DNA reads TGTGCCAGCGGCTACCGCCGCTACGAGCAGTACTTC.

Regarding this clonotype: Compared with germline, one end of the junction differs, possibly owing to a read error. V and J are TRBV2 and TRBJ2-6; 7 bases match TRBD1. Germline values: CDR1 SNHLY, CDR2 FYNNEI. The CDR3 extends over 17 amino acids. DNA of the CDR3: TGTGCCAGCACTGAAGGGCAGGGGGACTCTGGGGCCAACGTCCTGACTTTC. It translates to CASTEGQGDSGANVLTF.

The gene calls are TRBV20-1 and TRBJ1-1; D perhaps matches TRBD1 (6 bases). The CDR3 is 14 residues long. From germline, CDR1 is DFQATT and CDR2 SNEGSKA (reference sequence). Trimming removed 0 bases at V and 3 bases at J, with 11 bases between. The CDR3 reads CSARDLRGDTEAFF. The CDR3 DNA reads as TGCAGTGCTAGAGATCTCAGGGGAGACACTGAAGCTTTCTTT.